The 23 T cell receptor beta chains below were found in one sample sequenced in a study of T cells after yellow fever vaccination. MiXCR was run by TCRdb on the 5' RACE reads, yielding one entry per CDR3 protein. The sample contains around 530,000 distinct CDR3 sequences, roughly 17% of which appear only once. The input for sequencing was PBMCs, taken 5 to 6 days after the first yellow fever vaccination. The receptors were sampled from a young man who received the YFV17D yellow fever vaccine.

The chain recombines TRBV20-1 with TRBJ1-6; TRBD1 matches at 10 bases. Looked up from germline, CDR1 is DFQATT and CDR2 is SNEGSKA (reference sequence). After removal of 7 bases from V and 10 bases from J, the junction contained 10 bases not matched to a gene. CDR3 length equals 14 residues. This chain's CDR3 is CSGRQGASGSPLHF. The CDR3 nucleotides are TGCAGTGGCAGACAGGGGGCGTCTGGCTCACCCCTCCACTTT.

The genes are TRBV19 and TRBJ1-5; a possible D gene is TRBD1 (5 bases). Germline V gives CDR1 LNHDA, CDR2 SQIVND (reference sequence). This CDR3 comprises 13 residues. V lost 4 bases, J lost 5 bases, and 9 bases lay in between. CDR3: CASSTDRYQPQHF. The CDR3 region has the DNA TGTGCCAGTAGTACTGACAGATATCAGCCCCAGCATTTT. Drawing the rest from reference TRBV19 and TRBJ1-5, the complete variable domain is DGGITQSPKYLFRKEGQNVTLSCEQNLNHDAMYWYRQDPGQGLRLIYYSQIVNDFQKGDIAEGYSVSREKKESFPLTVTSAQKNPTAFYLCASSTDRYQPQHFGDGTRLSIL.

The chain joins TRBV2 to TRBJ2-5; D gene unclear. Trimming stripped 0 bases from V and 4 bases from J, with 18 bases between. The length of the CDR3 is 17 residues. Germline V CDR1 and CDR2: SNHLY, FYNNEI. The CDR3 is CASSEAQMALAGETQYF. CDR3 sequence (DNA): TGTGCCAGCAGTGAAGCTCAGATGGCCCTGGCTGGAGAGACCCAGTACTTC.

CDR3 residues: CASSYVYRGAAKNIQYF. In DNA form, the CDR3 reads TGCGCCAGCAGCTACGTTTACCGGGGGGCGGCCAAAAACATTCAGTACTTC. This rearrangement joins TRBV5-1 to TRBJ2-4, with D possibly matching TRBD2 (7 bases). Trimming pared 3 bases from V and 1 base from J, leaving 17 bases between. The CDR3 loop spans 17 amino acids. CDR1 and CDR2 (germline): SGHRS, YFSETQ.

This clonotype turned up a few times. The V call is TRBV29-1, the J call TRBJ2-7, with TRBD1 matching over 10 bases. From germline, CDR1 is SQVTM and CDR2 ANQGSEA. The CDR3 length is 17 residues. V shed 4 bases and J 5 bases; nucleotides not matched to a gene: 17. CDR3 sequence reads: CSVGGDLVTGGGHEQYF. The CDR3, as DNA: TGCAGCGTTGGGGGGGACTTGGTGACAGGGGGCGGTCACGAGCAGTACTTC.

The chain links TRBV4-1 to TRBJ2-2, with 7 positions matching TRBD2. CDR3 length: 14 amino acids. Germline trimming cut 3 bases from V and 6 bases from J; bases unmatched to any gene: 4. CDR1 is MGHRA, CDR2 YSYEKL, per germline. The CDR3 DNA reads TGCGCCAGCAGCCACGGACTAGGTGCCGGGGAGCTGTTTTTT. Translating it yields CASSHGLGAGELFF.

The V call is TRBV5-1, the J call TRBJ2-5; D may match TRBD1 or TRBD2 (6 bases each). Trimming removed 4 bases from V and 4 bases from J, with 17 bases in between. CDR1 and CDR2 from the germline V gene are SGHRS and YFSETQ. This CDR3 comprises 15 residues. The CDR3, as DNA: TGCGCCAGCAGCCGGGGCTTCGGGGGCGGAGAGACCCAGTACTTC. It specifies CASSRGFGGGETQYF.

The CDR3 loop is CSAREDTANNEQFF. The DNA of the CDR3 is TGCAGTGCTAGGGAAGACACCGCAAACAATGAGCAGTTCTTC. The chain combines TRBV20-1 with TRBJ2-1; D remains unclear. This CDR3 spans 14 amino acids. CDR1 and CDR2 (germline): DFQATT, SNEGSKA (reference sequence). V was clipped by 3 bases and J by 5 bases, with 14 bases between them.

This clonotype was detected once. The chain is built from TRBV11-2 and TRBJ2-4, with a tentative D call TRBD2 (5 bases). The CDR3 is 16 residues long. V was cut by 5 bases and J by 0 bases, with 14 bases left in between. Per germline, CDR1 SGHAT and CDR2 FQNNGV. CDR3 protein: CASSLVSGKAKNIQYF. The CDR3 nucleotides read TGTGCCAGCAGCCTTGTCTCGGGAAAAGCCAAAAACATTCAGTACTTC.

The chain employs TRBV18 and TRBJ2-7; 7 bases map to TRBD1. J lost 2 bases, V lost 8 bases, and 6 bases had no gene match. Germline CDR1 reads KGHSH; CDR2 reads LQKENI. The CDR3 spans 13 residues. The CDR3 protein is CASGDSYAYEQYF. The CDR3 DNA is TGTGCCAGCGGGGACAGCTATGCCTACGAGCAGTACTTC.

The chain combines TRBV12-3 or TRBV12-4 with TRBJ2-2; no clear D gene. The CDR3 is made up of 15 amino acids. V was cut by 1 base and J by 1 base, with 7 bases left in between. The CDR3 region has the DNA TGTGCCAGCAGTTTAGGCAGGTGGAACACCGGGGAGCTGTTTTTT. Amino acids: CASSLGRWNTGELFF.

This clonotype was found a few times. This chain uses TRBV23-1 with TRBJ1-5; TRBD1 matches at 8 bases. TRBV23-1 is annotated as an ORF whose role is uncertain. Trimming cost V 6 bases and J 7 bases; bases outside gene matches: 17. This CDR3 comprises 17 residues. CDR3 in amino acids: CASSPSLYTGGVQPQHF. The DNA for the CDR3 is TGCGCCAGCAGCCCGTCGCTTTATACAGGGGGGGTCCAGCCCCAGCATTTT.

This clonotype has just a few counts. CDR3 DNA: TGTGCCAGCAGCTTTTTCGTCGCTAGCGGGGGCCAAGAGACCCAGTACTTC. Its translation is CASSFFVASGGQETQYF. The genes are TRBV7-9 and TRBJ2-5; 10 nucleotides align to TRBD2. This CDR3 is 17 amino acids long. After removal of 3 bases from V and 1 base from J, the junction contained 8 bases not matched to a gene. Looked up from germline, CDR1 is SEHNR and CDR2 is FQNEAQ (reference sequence).

V gene TRBV7-9 combines with J gene TRBJ1-4; possible D gene TRBD1, 5 bases. Trimming pared 5 bases from V and 8 bases from J, leaving 12 bases between. Germline V gene lookup returns CDR1 SEHNR and CDR2 FQNEAQ (reference sequence). This CDR3 is 13 amino acids long. CDR3 DNA sequence: TGTGCCAGCAGCCCGGGGGTCGCCGAAAAACTGTTTTTT. Amino acids: CASSPGVAEKLFF.

This clonotype was found a few times. The V and J genes are TRBV6-1 and TRBJ1-4; tentatively, D is TRBD1 (5 bases). CDR3 length equals 13 residues. V was cut by 5 bases and J by 7 bases, with 11 bases left in between. The germline V gene has CDR1 MNHNS and CDR2 SASEGT. CDR3 DNA sequence: TGTGCCAGCAGTACGGGACCGGTTGAAAAACTGTTTTTT. Its translation: CASSTGPVEKLFF.

The chain has TRBV25-1 and TRBJ1-6; D might be TRBD1 (5 bases). Germline values: CDR1 MGHDK, CDR2 SYGVNS. The CDR3 is 14 amino acids. V lost 3 bases and J 6 bases, leaving 9 bases between the germline ends. The CDR3 nucleotides read TGTGCCAGCAGTGAGCAACAGGCTAATTCACCCCTCCACTTT. Amino acids: CASSEQQANSPLHF.

This clonotype was seen only a few times. DNA for the CDR3: TGTGCCAGCAGTCTTATCACGGGGGGTTACGAGCAGTACGTC. Its protein product is CASSLITGGYEQYV. V usage is TRBV7-2 and J usage is TRBJ2-7; 7 bases agree with TRBD2. Germline lookup yields CDR1 SGHTA and CDR2 FQGNSA. The ends lost 6 bases at V and 4 bases at J; junction bases unmatched: 9. This CDR3 is 14 amino acids long.

This clonotype showed up just a few times. This sequence joins TRBV3-1 and TRBJ2-5; 10 nucleotides align to TRBD2. In germline, CDR1 is LGHDT, CDR2 YNNKEL (reference sequence). The trim removed 3 bases at V and 7 bases at J, leaving 8 bases unmatched. This CDR3 is built from 15 residues. CDR3 bases: TGTGCCAGCAGCCACAGAAGCGGGGGGGCGATGACCCAGTACTTC. It yields the protein CASSHRSGGAMTQYF.

The rearrangement links TRBV11-2 to TRBJ2-7; the D gene is possibly TRBD2 (6 bases). Trimming took 3 bases from V and 0 from J, leaving 12 bases between them. Germline V gene lookup returns CDR1 SGHAT and CDR2 FQNNGV. The CDR3 sequence is 15 residues long. The CDR3 coding sequence is TGTGCCAGCAGCTTCGGTGCGGGGACCTCCTACGAGCAGTACTTC. Translating it yields CASSFGAGTSYEQYF.

This clonotype appeared a few times. The chain couples TRBV27 to TRBJ2-2, with D perhaps assigned TRBD1 or TRBD2 (5 bases each). The CDR3 is made up of 16 amino acids. CDR1 MNHEY and CDR2 SMNVEV come from the germline V gene (reference sequence). The V and J ends lost 1 base and 4 bases respectively, with 13 bases between them. CDR3 bases: TGTGCCAGCAGTTTATTGGGGGTGGCTGGCACCGGGGAGCTGTTTTTT. This translates into CASSLLGVAGTGELFF.

The chain uses TRBV4-3 and TRBJ2-6; the D is unclear. Per germline, CDR1 LGHNA and CDR2 YSLEER. The V end lost 4 bases, the J end lost 0 bases, and 10 bases lay between the germline ends. The CDR3 is 16 amino acids. This CDR3 reads CASSPESFSGANVLTF. The CDR3 region has the DNA TGCGCCAGCAGCCCGGAAAGTTTCTCTGGGGCCAACGTCCTGACTTTC.

This clonotype came up a few times. The chain has TRBV7-8 and TRBJ2-7, with 7 bases fitting TRBD2. CDR1 and CDR2 (germline): SGHVS, FQNEAQ. The V and J ends lost 5 bases and 5 bases, in that order; junction bases with no gene match: 3. This CDR3 spans 12 amino acids. The CDR3 sequence is CASSGGVNEQYF. As DNA, the CDR3 is TGTGCCAGCAGCGGGGGGGTTAACGAGCAGTACTTC.

The chain combines TRBV12-3 or TRBV12-4 with TRBJ2-7, with D perhaps assigned TRBD1 or TRBD2 (5 bases each). The CDR3 spans 13 residues. The V end was cut by 3 bases, the J end by 5 bases, with 11 bases between. This CDR3 reads CASSFGTDDEQYF. CDR3 coding DNA: TGTGCCAGCAGTTTCGGGACCGACGACGAGCAGTACTTC.